The 29 T cell receptor beta chains given below trace back to one sample, sequenced in a study of blood T cell repertoires in COVID-19 (dated by TCRdb to the early 2020s). To prepare the library, the immunoSEQ multiplex PCR assay was applied. TCRdb provides this immuneACCESS table in a form limited to in-frame rearrangements. Some clones are lacking; in checked studies, under half of them reflect an unresolved V gene, and why the rest are absent is not known. The sample includes around 200,000 clones, with 84% observed a single time. The ten largest clones add up to more than 5.5% of the sample. The sequenced material came from peripheral blood. Receptors originate from a human donor in a cohort sampled during active COVID-19.

V and J are TRBV12-3 or TRBV12-4 and TRBJ2-7, with unresolved D. V was cut by 2 bases and J by 6 bases, with 11 bases left in between. The CDR3 contains 13 residues. The CDR3 protein is CASSLSLASEQYF. CDR3 bases: TGTGCCAGCAGTTTATCGTTGGCTTCCGAGCAGTACTTC.

J is TRBJ1-2 and V is TRBV7-2, with a possible D match to TRBD1 (5 bases). The CDR3 extends over 14 amino acids. Trimming pared 5 bases from V and 8 bases from J, leaving 18 bases between. CDR1 is SGHTA and CDR2 is FQGNSA in the germline V gene. Here the CDR3 DNA reads TGTGCCAGCAGCCAACAGGCGACGCCAGGGGGCTACACCTTC. It is translated as CASSQQATPGGYTF.

The V call is TRBV2, the J call TRBJ1-2; 7 bases match TRBD1. CDR3 size: 15 residues. Germline V CDR1 and CDR2: SNHLY, FYNNEI. V trimming: 6 bases; J trimming: 4 bases; junction bases outside the gene matches: 11. The CDR3 sequence: CASRDDRDLSYGYTF. CDR3 sequence (DNA): TGTGCCAGCAGAGATGACAGGGACTTGAGCTATGGCTACACCTTC.

The chain links TRBV5-4 to TRBJ2-3, with 16 bases aligning to TRBD2. J lost 3 bases, V lost 7 bases, and 2 bases had no gene match. The CDR3 covers 15 residues. Germline CDR1 SGHNT, CDR2 YYREEE (reference sequence). This CDR3 reads CASGTSGGGTDTQYF. CDR3 nucleotide sequence: TGTGCCAGCGGGACTAGCGGGGGGGGAACAGATACGCAGTATTTT.

V is TRBV13 and J is TRBJ1-1; D unclear. This CDR3 has 10 residues. The germline V gene has CDR1 PRHDT and CDR2 FYEKMQ (reference sequence). Trimming took 10 bases from V and 3 from J, leaving 6 bases between them. As DNA, the CDR3 is TGTGCCATTGCGGACACTGAAGCTTTCTTT. Its translation: CAIADTEAFF.

The genes are TRBV2 and TRBJ2-7; weak D call: TRBD2 (6 bases). The CDR3 runs to 16 residues. The germline CDR1 and CDR2 sequences are SNHLY and FYNNEI. The germline V and J ends were trimmed by 2 bases and 3 bases, with 17 bases remaining between them. CDR3 in DNA: TGTGCCAGCAGTGAAAGGCGGGGCCCCCCCTTCTACGAGCAGTACTTC. Amino acids: CASSERRGPPFYEQYF.

The V gene is TRBV12-5, the J gene TRBJ1-6; D ambiguous. Trimming left V 5 bases short and J 9 bases short, with 14 bases between. The germline V gene encodes CDR1 LGHNT and CDR2 FRNRAP. This CDR3 comprises 14 residues. The CDR3 protein is CASGAGGRSSPLHF. CDR3 bases: TGTGCTAGTGGTGCGGGAGGTAGGAGTTCACCCCTCCACTTT.

This chain connects TRBV2 to TRBJ2-7; D gene ambiguous. CDR1 and CDR2 from the germline V gene are SNHLY and FYNNEI. V lost 3 bases and J lost 7, with 13 bases in between. This CDR3 is 13 amino acids long. CDR3 sequence reads: CASSDASPREQYF. The CDR3 DNA follows: TGTGCCAGCAGTGACGCTTCCCCCAGGGAGCAGTACTTC.

The chain recombines TRBV15 with TRBJ2-7, with D perhaps matching TRBD2 (6 bases). This CDR3 has 19 residues. Germline CDR1 is LNHNV and CDR2 is YYDKDF (reference sequence). Trimming stripped 1 base from V and 2 bases from J, with 24 bases between. The CDR3 sequence: CATSRAGRLGRGSPYEQYF. The DNA of the CDR3 is TGTGCCACCAGCAGAGCGGGCAGGCTGGGACGGGGGTCCCCCTACGAGCAGTACTTC.

This sequence joins TRBV28 and TRBJ2-3, with D unclear. Per germline, CDR1 MDHEN and CDR2 SYDVKM. This CDR3 spans 12 amino acids. V lost 3 bases to trimming and J lost 2 bases, with 3 bases between them. CDR3 sequence reads: CASSFFTDTQYF. The CDR3 DNA sequence: TGTGCCAGCAGTTTCTTCACAGATACGCAGTATTTT.

The rearrangement joins TRBV9 to TRBJ2-3, with 9 bases that match TRBD1. The CDR3 covers 16 residues. V lost 4 bases and J lost 5; bases outside the gene matches: 11. Germline loops: CDR1 SGDLS, CDR2 YYNGEE. CDR3 protein: CASSPTGTGIEDTQYF. CDR3 sequence (DNA): TGTGCCAGCAGCCCGACCGGGACAGGGATTGAAGATACGCAGTATTTT.

The sample holds a few counts of this clone. The chain employs TRBV9 and TRBJ2-2, with D possibly TRBD2 on 5 matching bases. Germline CDR1 SGDLS, CDR2 YYNGEE. Trimming shortened V by 4 bases and J by 8 bases, and 18 bases separated the two germline ends. The CDR3 covers 15 residues. This CDR3 is CASSSEGGLAGELFF. Written as DNA, the CDR3 is TGTGCCAGCAGCTCCGAAGGCGGGCTAGCTGGGGAGCTGTTTTTT.

The chain has TRBV5-4 and TRBJ1-2, with 7 bases that match TRBD1. The CDR3 contains 14 residues. The V and J ends lost 0 bases and 2 bases, in that order; junction bases with no gene match: 1. CDR1 is SGHNT, CDR2 YYREEE, per germline (reference sequence). The CDR3 nucleotides are TGTGCCAGCAGCTTGGAACAGGGGAACTATGGCTACACCTTC. Encoded protein: CASSLEQGNYGYTF.

V gene TRBV19 combines with J gene TRBJ1-1; a possible D gene is TRBD1 (5 bases). The CDR3 loop spans 15 amino acids. The germline V gene has CDR1 LNHDA and CDR2 SQIVND (reference sequence). V lost 7 bases, J lost 1 base, and 16 bases lay in between. CDR3 protein: CASNRPGERNTEAFF. The CDR3 nucleotides read TGTGCCAGTAACCGGCCGGGGGAGAGGAACACTGAAGCTTTCTTT.

The gene calls are TRBV7-2 and TRBJ2-2; 12 bases are a match to TRBD2. CDR3 size: 18 residues. V trimming: 3 bases; J trimming: 5 bases; junction bases outside the gene matches: 10. Germline CDR1 SGHTA, CDR2 FQGNSA. The CDR3: CASSFGASGGAITGELFF. CDR3 nucleotides: TGTGCCAGCAGCTTCGGGGCTAGCGGGGGGGCGATAACCGGGGAGCTGTTTTTT. Supplemented by reference TRBV7-2 and TRBJ2-2, the full variable domain reads GAGVSQSPSNKVTEKGKDVELRCDPISGHTALYWYRQSLGQGLEFLIYFQGNSAPDKSGLPSDRFSAERTGGSVSTLTIQRTQQEDSAVYLCASSFGASGGAITGELFFGEGSRLTVL.

The sample holds a few counts of this clone. This chain links TRBV20-1 with TRBJ1-1, with D unresolved. CDR3 length: 11 amino acids. CDR1 and CDR2 (germline): DFQATT, SNEGSKA (reference sequence). V dropped 6 bases and J dropped 2 bases, with 7 bases sitting between them. CDR3 nucleotide sequence: TGCAGTGCAAACTTCAACACTGAAGCTTTCTTT. Translating gives CSANFNTEAFF.

The chain has TRBV5-1 and TRBJ2-3, with TRBD2 matching over 7 bases. Germline V gene lookup returns CDR1 SGHRS and CDR2 YFSETQ. Trimming cost V 2 bases and J 3 bases; bases outside gene matches: 6. The CDR3 length is 15 residues. CDR3 in DNA: TGCGCCAGCAGCTTTCTAGCGGAAAGGACAGATACGCAGTATTTT. It translates to CASSFLAERTDTQYF.

The chain employs TRBV27 and TRBJ1-6, with D hard to call. The V end lost 3 bases, the J end lost 2 bases, and 8 bases lay between the germline ends. The CDR3 is 15 residues long. Germline V gives CDR1 MNHEY, CDR2 SMNVEV (reference sequence). Here the CDR3 reads CASSLRSPYNSPLHF. In nucleotides, the CDR3 is TGTGCCAGCAGTTTGCGTAGCCCCTATAATTCACCCCTCCACTTT.

The chain has TRBV19 and TRBJ2-7; TRBD2 matches 8 bases. The CDR3 has 15 residues. V shed 5 bases and J 3 bases; nucleotides not matched to a gene: 9. Germline loops: CDR1 LNHDA, CDR2 SQIVND (reference sequence). This chain's CDR3 is CASSQSLAGGYEQYF. CDR3 bases: TGTGCCAGTAGTCAATCTCTAGCGGGCGGCTACGAGCAGTACTTC. The full variable domain, with the rest looked up from reference TRBV19 and TRBJ2-7, is DGGITQSPKYLFRKEGQNVTLSCEQNLNHDAMYWYRQDPGQGLRLIYYSQIVNDFQKGDIAEGYSVSREKKESFPLTVTSAQKNPTAFYLCASSQSLAGGYEQYFGPGTRLTVT.

This sequence joins TRBV7-3 and TRBJ1-2, with D possibly matching TRBD1 (5 bases). Trimming removed 2 bases from V and 5 bases from J, with 9 bases in between. The germline V gene has CDR1 SGHTA and CDR2 FQGTGA. CDR3 length equals 13 residues. The CDR3 region has the DNA TGTGCCAGCAGCTTAGTTTCAGGGTATGGCTACACCTTC. Protein sequence: CASSLVSGYGYTF.

This chain connects TRBV3-1 (or the pseudogene TRBV3-2) to TRBJ1-2, with D unresolved. The CDR3 consists of 13 residues. Trimming stripped 4 bases from V and 7 bases from J, with 13 bases between. In germline, CDR1 is LGHDT, CDR2 YNNKEL (reference sequence). For the CDR3, the DNA is TGTGCCAGCAGCCCGGGGTCCGAGGGTGGCTACACCTTC. This sequence encodes CASSPGSEGGYTF.

The chain carries TRBV10-3 and TRBJ2-1, with 9 positions matching TRBD1. From germline, CDR1 is ENHRY and CDR2 SYGVKD. The V and J ends lost 2 bases and 2 bases, in that order; junction bases with no gene match: 4. The CDR3 totals 16 residues. The CDR3 region has the DNA TGTGCCATCAGTGAGAGAGGACAGGGGCCCTACAATGAGCAGTTCTTC. Translated, it gives CAISERGQGPYNEQFF.

This rearrangement joins TRBV11-2 to TRBJ1-5; TRBD1 matches at 8 bases. In germline, CDR1 is SGHAT, CDR2 FQNNGV. The junction had 2 bases not matched to a gene; V was cut back by 3 bases and J by 7 bases. This CDR3 spans 13 amino acids. The CDR3 DNA reads as TGTGCCAGCAGCTTGACAGGGGTACAGCCCCAGCATTTT. Translated, it gives CASSLTGVQPQHF.

This sequence joins TRBV19 and TRBJ1-2, with D tentatively TRBD1 (6 bases). Germline lookup yields CDR1 LNHDA and CDR2 SQIVND (reference sequence). Trimming took 7 bases from V and 3 from J, leaving 12 bases between them. The CDR3 sequence is 13 residues long. The CDR3 region is CASIEAGDYGYTF. The CDR3 DNA reads as TGTGCCAGTATTGAGGCAGGGGACTATGGCTACACCTTC.

This chain connects TRBV20-1 to TRBJ2-3; possible D gene TRBD1, 5 bases. The germline gives CDR1 DFQATT, CDR2 SNEGSKA (reference sequence). Trimming left V 3 bases short and J 3 bases short, with 16 bases between. This CDR3 has 15 amino acids. As DNA, the CDR3 is TGCAGTGCTAGTACCCCAGGGTTCTATACAGATACGCAGTATTTT. Protein product: CSASTPGFYTDTQYF.

The chain employs TRBV2 and TRBJ1-2, with 8 positions matching TRBD1. Germline values: CDR1 SNHLY, CDR2 FYNNEI. This CDR3 spans 13 amino acids. J was trimmed by 4 bases and V by 9 bases; bases with no gene match: 7. The CDR3 DNA reads TGTGCCAGGTCCTCTGGGACAGGCTATGGCTACACCTTC. Encoded protein: CARSSGTGYGYTF.

V gene TRBV2 combines with J gene TRBJ2-7, with D possibly being TRBD2 (6 bases). Trimming removed 6 bases from V and 2 bases from J, with 8 bases in between. The CDR3 contains 12 residues. The V gene's germline CDR1 is SNHLY and CDR2 FYNNEI. CDR3 amino acids: CASSREPYEQYF. As DNA, the CDR3 is TGTGCCAGCAGCCGGGAGCCCTACGAGCAGTACTTC.

The chain recombines TRBV11-2 with TRBJ1-2; the match to TRBD1 covers 7 bases. J lost 7 bases, V lost 1 base, and 6 bases had no gene match. Looked up from germline, CDR1 is SGHAT and CDR2 is FQNNGV. The CDR3 extends over 14 amino acids. The DNA for the CDR3 is TGTGCCAGCAGCTTAGCCCCCGACAGGGTTGGCTACACCTTC. Translated, it gives CASSLAPDRVGYTF.

The J gene is TRBJ1-4, the V gene TRBV7-9; no firm D call. The CDR3 is 16 residues long. V was cut by 4 bases and J by 0 bases, with 12 bases left in between. Germline values: CDR1 SEHNR, CDR2 FQNEAQ (reference sequence). CDR3 protein: CASSSFRRATNEKLFF. The CDR3 DNA reads as TGTGCCAGCAGCTCCTTTCGCCGCGCAACTAATGAAAAACTGTTTTTT.